A single sample gave rise to the 2 T cell receptor beta chains below, sequenced in a study of blood T cell repertoires in COVID-19. TCRdb's copy holds only in-frame clones and misses some; the assay was immunoSEQ multiplex PCR. The data contain about 130,000 clones, about 76% of them seen just once; the ten biggest clones take up around 5%. Sequencing input: peripheral blood. These receptors were taken from a woman in her 70s with COVID-19, enrolled during active disease.

This clone was counted a few times. The chain has TRBV3-1 (or the pseudogene TRBV3-2) and TRBJ2-7, with no clear D. V gave up 4 bases and J gave up 3 bases, with 13 bases separating them. Germline assignment: CDR1 LGHDT and CDR2 YNNKEL (reference sequence). The CDR3 covers 14 residues. This chain's CDR3 is CASSRGAPYYEQYF. The CDR3, as DNA: TGTGCCAGCAGCCGAGGAGCGCCGTACTACGAGCAGTACTTC.

This chain links TRBV19 with TRBJ1-4; 8 positions agree with TRBD1. Looked up from germline, CDR1 is LNHDA and CDR2 is SQIVND (reference sequence). V dropped 3 bases and J dropped 6; count of bases not matched to a gene: 3. The CDR3 runs to 14 residues. CDR3 region: CASSIGQGHEKLFF. CDR3 nucleotides: TGTGCCAGTAGTATCGGACAGGGTCATGAAAAACTGTTTTTT.